One and the same sample provided the 10 T cell receptor beta chains below, sequenced in a study of CD8 T cells in ankylosing spondylitis. General study results and limits: Seven to nine highly homologous variants formed a TCR beta motif that appeared characteristic of ankylosing spondylitis blood.

MiXCR, run by TCRdb on the 5' RACE reads, gives a single entry per CDR3 protein. The profile covers hundreds of thousands of distinct CDR3 sequences, with about 12% appearing a single time and 0.51% taken by the ten largest. Which antigens these TCRs recognize remains unknown. The sample taken for sequencing was blood, either unsorted or a sorted T cell fraction (not recorded which). The receptor source for this set is a male donor with ankylosing spondylitis.

This rearrangement joins TRBV20-1 to TRBJ2-1; TRBD1 agrees at 9 bases. The CDR3 contains 13 residues. J lost 6 bases, V lost 6 bases, and 6 bases had no gene match. The germline CDR1 and CDR2 sequences are DFQATT and SNEGSKA (reference sequence). The CDR3 loop reads CSARDRVRNEQFF. CDR3 nucleotides: TGCAGTGCCCGGGACAGGGTGCGCAATGAGCAGTTCTTC.

This clonotype occurred many times. V usage is TRBV29-1 and J usage is TRBJ2-1, with 8 bases that match TRBD1. The CDR3 loop spans 17 amino acids. V lost 5 bases to trimming and J lost 0 bases; unmatched junction nucleotides: 12. Germline assignment: CDR1 SQVTM and CDR2 ANQGSEA. The chain's CDR3 is CSVRTGRYTSSYNEQFF. The CDR3 coding sequence is TGCAGCGTTAGGACAGGGCGTTATACTAGCTCCTACAATGAGCAGTTCTTC.

This chain joins TRBV7-2 and TRBJ2-5; D unresolved. V lost 5 bases to trimming and J lost 3 bases, with 10 bases between them. CDR3 length equals 13 residues. Germline V CDR1 and CDR2: SGHTA, FQGNSA. CDR3 region: CASSPRIEETQYF. DNA of the CDR3: TGTGCCAGCAGCCCCAGGATAGAAGAGACCCAGTACTTC.

This sequence joins TRBV20-1 and TRBJ1-5, with a possible D match to TRBD1 (5 bases). This CDR3 contains 15 residues. Trimming stripped 1 base from V and 4 bases from J, with 14 bases between. Germline assignment: CDR1 DFQATT and CDR2 SNEGSKA (reference sequence). The chain's CDR3 is CSARAGGQGNQPQHF. CDR3 nucleotides: TGCAGTGCTAGAGCGGGGGGTCAGGGTAATCAGCCCCAGCATTTT.

This clonotype was counted ten times or more. The chain joins TRBV20-1 to TRBJ1-5; TRBD1 agrees at 9 bases. The CDR3 covers 13 residues. Germline values: CDR1 DFQATT, CDR2 SNEGSKA (reference sequence). V dropped 3 bases and J dropped 5; count of bases not matched to a gene: 2. CDR3 DNA: TGCAGTGCTAGCGGGGACAGGGATCAGCCCCAGCATTTT. Translation: CSASGDRDQPQHF.

This clonotype was counted a few times. This chain connects TRBV7-9 to TRBJ2-5; 8 nucleotides line up with TRBD2. J lost 1 base, V lost 0 bases, and 7 bases had no gene match. The CDR3 has 17 amino acids. CDR1 SEHNR and CDR2 FQNEAQ come from the germline V gene (reference sequence). The chain's CDR3 is CASSLARAGGGQETQYF. As DNA, the CDR3 is TGTGCCAGCAGCTTAGCGCGTGCCGGGGGGGGCCAAGAGACCCAGTACTTC.

In this sample, this clonotype turned up a few times. The V call is TRBV10-3, the J call TRBJ2-1, with 15 bases matching TRBD2. V lost 6 bases to trimming and J lost 10 bases; unmatched junction nucleotides: 13. The CDR3 spans 17 residues. Germline CDR1 reads ENHRY; CDR2 reads SYGVKD. The CDR3 bases are TGTGCCATCAGCTCGTTACCGGGACTAGCGGGAGGCGACGAGCAGTTCTTC. Amino acids: CAISSLPGLAGGDEQFF.

This chain links TRBV24-1 with TRBJ2-3; no clear D. The CDR3 consists of 13 residues. CDR1 is KGHDR and CDR2 is SFDVKD in the germline V gene. Deletions cut 4 bases from V and 2 bases from J, with 6 bases between. Here the CDR3 DNA reads TGTGCCACCAGTGAGGGAACCACAGATACGCAGTATTTT. Translating gives CATSEGTTDTQYF.

The chain couples TRBV20-1 to TRBJ2-7, with 8 bases fitting TRBD1. Germline assignment: CDR1 DFQATT and CDR2 SNEGSKA (reference sequence). The CDR3 loop spans 15 amino acids. The junction had 6 bases not matched to a gene; V was cut back by 2 bases and J by 0 bases. CDR3 loop: CSARPGTGDSYEQYF. The CDR3 region has the DNA TGCAGTGCTAGACCCGGGACAGGAGACTCCTACGAGCAGTACTTC.

This clonotype was seen a handful of times. The chain links TRBV27 to TRBJ2-1; D is perhaps TRBD1 or TRBD2 (6 bases each). V shed 2 bases and J shed 3 bases, with 14 bases lying between them. The CDR3 length is 16 residues. CDR1 and CDR2 (germline): MNHEY, SMNVEV (reference sequence). The chain's CDR3 is CASSLRGGIYYNEQFF. The DNA of the CDR3 is TGTGCCAGCAGTTTACGAGGGGGGATCTACTACAATGAGCAGTTCTTC.